This T cell receptor beta chain was sequenced during a study of regulatory T cells in long-lasting Graves disease. Specified time point: persistent/refractory GD, antithyroid drugs over 5 years with positive TRAb. PBMC-derived RNA was used for the TCR library. The CDR3 contains 17 residues. V lost 1 base to trimming and J lost 5 bases; unmatched junction nucleotides: 6. Looked up from germline, CDR1 is SEHNR and CDR2 is FQNEAQ (reference sequence). TCR beta libraries were built with iRepertoire HTBI primers and Arm-PCR of CDR3 regions. TCRdb independently ran MiXCR on the multiplex PCR reads; one entry per CDR3 protein. The table lists around 460,000 distinct CDR3 sequences, around a fifth of them singletons.

The receptor was derived from a female donor with Graves disease. This sample comprised peripheral blood mononuclear cells (PBMCs), obtained when the disease was refractory, from a patient treated with antithyroid drugs. The J gene is TRBJ2-7, the V gene TRBV7-9; 15 nucleotides agree with TRBD2. The CDR3 DNA reads TGTGCCAGCAGCTTAGTTGGACTAGCGGGAGGGCCTCACGAGCAGTACTTC. Translation gives CASSLVGLAGGPHEQYF.